The entry below gives a single T cell receptor (beta chain) sequence along with its context. This specimen comes from a study of blood T cell repertoires in COVID-19. Germline values: CDR1 SGHNT, CDR2 YYREEE (reference sequence). This CDR3 region has 18 residues. The ends lost 4 bases at V and 1 base at J; junction bases unmatched: 8. As handled by the study authors: From reference gene primer amplification, estimates of nucleated cell counts were derived. Using immunoSEQ multiplex PCR, the repertoire was profiled, and TCRdb retains in-frame clones only, with some absent. V, J and clone size reflect that table, while D and trimming were determined from the DNA. The repertoire consists of about 52,000 clones, with more than 75% occurring once and the leading ten covering around 15%.

Sequencing used peripheral blood. The origin of this receptor is an older man with acute or convalescent COVID-19. The J gene is TRBJ2-1, the V gene TRBV5-4; 13 nucleotides match TRBD2. The CDR3 protein is CASSQGLAGVSSYNEQFF. DNA of the CDR3: TGTGCCAGCAGCCAAGGACTAGCGGGAGTATCGTCCTACAATGAGCAGTTCTTC. The entire variable domain, with the rest obtained from reference TRBV5-4 and TRBJ2-1, is as follows: ETGVTQSPTHLIKTRGQQVTLRCSSQSGHNTVSWYQQALGQGPQFIFQYYREEENGRGNFPPRFSGLQFPNYSSELNVNALELDDSALYLCASSQGLAGVSSYNEQFFGPGTRLTVL.